This TCR beta chain comes out of a study of blood T cell repertoires in COVID-19 (TCRdb year 2020). A note on the overall study: Collaborator samples came from the United States, Italy and Spain and covered acute and convalescent phases of COVID-19. Subjects who had been exposed to COVID-19, were actively infected with it, or had recovered from it provided the deeply sampled blood TCRbeta repertoires that made up the dataset. The samples were drawn from the first 160 participants of the ongoing ImmuneRACE study and from some 1,300 subjects provided by 6 global collaborators. The material from the prospective study consisted of cDNA or gDNA derived from T cells, B-cell-depleted T cells, or PBMCs. Where available, HLA class I and class II types were taken from metadata supplied by the sample provider and were not determined by assay-based typing. Nearly every sample came with metadata listing a de-identified subject ID, COVID-19 status, age in years and sex. A freely available public database, intended as a resource for researchers studying the immune response to SARS-CoV-2, is where the repertoires were released. Findings and caveats that apply to the study as a whole: How much clinical and demographic metadata was included differed by source and by participant, and the metadata was provided uncurated.

This clone occurred once. This receptor's antigen is unknown. No much larger clone is present one base from it, and per-base qualities are unavailable. The collaborating institutions used their own protocols to collect whole blood in K2EDTA tubes. For TCRbeta analysis, collaborators shipped samples in one of three forms: frozen whole blood, isolated PBMCs, or DNA extracted from either of those sample types. The V end gives up 5 bases and the J end 3 bases, leaving 8 bases in the junction not matched to a gene. Per the germline V gene (reference sequence), LNHNV is the CDR1 and YYDKDF is the CDR2. The CDR3 holds 15 amino acids from the cysteine to the phenylalanine. The only DNA kept is the CDR3, 45 bases in frame from the first base. The immunoSEQ Assay, a bias-controlled multiplex PCR, was used to amplify TCRbeta CDR3 regions from genomic DNA. Per the authors' processing: The number of nucleated cells in each sample was estimated from the amplification of reference gene primers within the assay. To quantify the absolute abundance of each unique TCRbeta CDR3 rearrangement, sequence reads were collapsed and filtered. For each sample, productive Simpson clonality was calculated as the square root of Simpson's diversity index across productive rearrangements. TCRdb carries this immuneACCESS record with in-frame sequences only. Its versions omit some clonotypes, under half of them owing to an unresolved V gene in the studies checked, with the rest unexplained. V, J and clone size were drawn from that table, and D and trimming were deduced from the DNA. Across this sample there are tens of thousands of clones, with less than 90% seen only once. The ten largest clones take up roughly 18% of the sample.

The sequenced material came from peripheral blood. This receptor chain uses TRBV15 and TRBJ1-2, with TRBD1 identical over 8 junction bases. The receptor's source is a woman of 80 years or more with acute or convalescent COVID-19. The CDR3 region: CATSPWTGIDYGYTF. The bases read TGTGCCACCAGCCCTTGGACAGGGATCGACTATGGCTACACCTTC.